This T cell receptor beta chain came from a study of blood T cell repertoires in COVID-19 (dated by TCRdb to 2020 to 2021). Context from the whole study: Samples from collaborators originated in the United States, Italy and Spain and spanned both the acute and convalescent phases of COVID-19. Nearly every sample came with metadata listing a de-identified subject ID, COVID-19 status, age in years and sex. The prospective study material was composed of cDNA or gDNA derived from T cells, B-cell-depleted T cells, or PBMCs. Where available, HLA class I and class II types were taken from metadata supplied by the sample provider and were not determined by assay-based typing. The dataset comprised deeply sampled blood TCRbeta repertoires from subjects exposed to, actively infected with, or recovered from COVID-19. Samples were obtained from the ongoing ImmuneRACE study (first 160 participants) and from over a thousand subjects provided by 6 global collaborators. The repertoires were made available in a free public database intended to serve as a resource for research on the immune response to SARS-CoV-2. Results the study describes overall, beyond this receptor: The amount of clinical and demographic metadata varied by source and participant and was provided uncurated.

In the prospective study, participants were roughly 18 to 100 years old, resided in about two dozen geographic areas of the United States, and were enrolled through a virtual design. In the prospective study, participants were assigned to cohorts based on the clinical history participants reported in a screening survey and a study questionnaire. Recovered participants in ImmuneRACE Cohort 3 were defined as having two consecutive negative NP/OP PCR tests, clearance from a healthcare professional, or resolution of symptoms. In the prospective study, mobile phlebotomists collected whole blood, serum and a nasopharyngeal or oropharyngeal swab from each participant. Prospective study participants could optionally give additional blood draws and questionnaires over an approximately 2-month period. Before DNA extraction, prospective study blood samples were shipped either frozen or at room temperature.

The immunoSEQ Assay, a bias-controlled multiplex PCR, was used to amplify TCRbeta CDR3 regions from genomic DNA. In the source study's methods: The number of nucleated cells in each sample was estimated by amplification of reference gene primers within the assay. To quantify the absolute abundance of each unique TCRbeta CDR3 rearrangement, sequence reads were collapsed and filtered. For each sample, productive Simpson clonality was calculated as the square root of Simpson's diversity index across productive rearrangements. The source is immuneACCESS, and TCRdb retained only in-frame sequences with V and J called. Part of the clones is not carried over; for the studies checked, unresolved V genes explain less than half of this, and the remainder is unexplained. V, J and clone size are taken as reported in that table, and D and trimming were inferred from the DNA itself. This sample is represented by roughly 240,000 clones; 86% of them were singletons. The leading ten clones occupy about 2.1% of the sample.

Comments on this clone: Its antigen is not yet known. No base quality values were provided; no much bigger clone lies one nucleotide off.

The clonotype originates from a woman aged 50 to 60 who had recovered from COVID-19. Sequencing input: PBMCs or T cells enriched from blood (not recorded which).

The DNA reads as follows: TGTGCCAGCAGCCTTTCCGCGGGGAATTCACCCCTCCACTTT. This yields the protein CASSLSAGNSPLHF. The rearrangement combines TRBV3-1 (or the pseudogene TRBV3-2) with TRBJ1-6, with the D segment identity uncertain. As encoded in the germline V gene (reference sequence), CDR1 is LGHDT while CDR2 is YNNKEL. The CDR3 runs 14 residues from the cysteine to the phenylalanine. Only the CDR3 part of the read is kept: 42 bases, read in frame from the first base. Cut back by 4 bases and 7 bases, the V and J ends lie 11 bases apart.